These 32 T cell receptor beta chains came from one sample sequenced in a study of beta chain features in type 1 diabetes. What these receptors recognize is not known. The study reverse transcribed the entire isolated RNA, so it sequenced expressed TCRB transcripts. Some clones are missing from TCRdb's copy, which holds only in-frame ones; the method was immunoSEQ multiplex PCR. The sample consists of 60,000 to 75,000 clones, about 50% of them appearing once. General study results and limits: Shorter TCRB CDR3s, moderately but significantly so, were found in Type 1 diabetes patients in all four CD4+ subsets.

Specimen: central memory CD4+ T cells from blood. These receptors were obtained from a man younger than 45 with type 1 diabetes.

The chain is built from TRBV19 and TRBJ1-2; a weak D match, TRBD1 (6 bases). The CDR3 has 13 amino acids. Germline V gene lookup returns CDR1 LNHDA and CDR2 SQIVND (reference sequence). Trimming took 1 base from V and 5 from J, leaving 8 bases between them. Here the CDR3 reads CASSIGTEYGYTF. In DNA, the CDR3 is TGTGCCAGTAGTATAGGGACAGAATATGGCTACACCTTC.

This clone was counted once. The rearrangement uses TRBV7-2 and TRBJ2-7; 11 positions match TRBD2. V was clipped by 3 bases and J by 3 bases; unmatched bases: 4. Germline assignment: CDR1 SGHTA and CDR2 FQGNSA. This CDR3 comprises 15 residues. The CDR3 reads CASSFSGRAHYEQYF. CDR3 sequence (DNA): TGTGCCAGCAGCTTTAGCGGGAGGGCTCACTACGAGCAGTACTTC.

This chain uses TRBV19 with TRBJ1-1; 7 nucleotides match TRBD1. Unmatched junction bases numbered 4, after V lost 8 bases and J lost 1 base. In germline, CDR1 is LNHDA, CDR2 SQIVND (reference sequence). The CDR3 is made up of 13 amino acids. The CDR3 region has the DNA TGTGCCAGTCGGGACAGCGCGAACACTGAAGCTTTCTTT. Its protein is CASRDSANTEAFF.

This rearrangement joins TRBV7-9 to TRBJ2-3; TRBD1 matches 7 bases. The length of the CDR3 is 17 residues. Trimming removed 2 bases from V and 0 bases from J; junction bases left unmatched: 8. From germline, CDR1 is SEHNR and CDR2 FQNEAQ (reference sequence). The CDR3 sequence: CASSLIKGAPSTDTQYF. In DNA, the CDR3 is TGTGCCAGCAGCTTAATAAAGGGGGCACCTAGCACAGATACGCAGTATTTT. Full variable domain (outside the CDR3, taken from reference TRBV7-9 and TRBJ2-3): DTGVSQNPRHKITKRGQNVTFRCDPISEHNRLYWYRQTLGQGPEFLTYFQNEAQLEKSRLLSDRFSAERPKGSFSTLEIQRTEQGDSAMYLCASSLIKGAPSTDTQYFGPGTRLTVL.

This clone was seen more than once but under ten times. This chain connects TRBV5-6 to TRBJ1-2; tentative D call: TRBD1 (6 bases). The CDR3 sequence is 15 residues long. The V and J ends lost 4 bases and 3 bases respectively, with 16 bases between them. The germline V gene encodes CDR1 SGHDT and CDR2 YYEEEE. CDR3 bases: TGTGCCAGCAGCCCAAGGGACAAGCGGCACTATGGCTACACCTTC. As protein: CASSPRDKRHYGYTF.

The gene calls are TRBV30 and TRBJ2-3; TRBD2 might be the D (5 bases). Per germline, CDR1 GTSNPN and CDR2 SVGIG (reference sequence). CDR3 length: 14 residues. Trimming stripped 1 base from V and 4 bases from J, with 12 bases between. The CDR3 coding sequence is TGTGCCTGGAGTGGGCAGGCCGGGGCAGATACGCAGTATTTT. It translates to CAWSGQAGADTQYF.

This clone was seen only once. The J gene is TRBJ1-4, the V gene TRBV6-5, with 9 bases matching TRBD1. The CDR3 is made up of 14 amino acids. V dropped 2 bases and J dropped 5; count of bases not matched to a gene: 0. The germline CDR1 and CDR2 sequences are MNHEY and SVGAGI. CDR3 protein: CASSYGTGNEKLFF. As DNA, the CDR3 is TGTGCCAGCAGTTACGGGACAGGGAATGAAAAACTGTTTTTT.

The table lists this clone with many counts. The chain combines TRBV9 with TRBJ2-5; TRBD1 aligns across 9 bases. Looked up from germline, CDR1 is SGDLS and CDR2 is YYNGEE. The CDR3 covers 15 residues. The trim removed 4 bases at V and 5 bases at J, leaving 9 bases unmatched. The CDR3, as DNA: TGTGCCAGCAGCCCGGGGACAGGGCGATGGGAGACCCAGTACTTC. This gives the protein CASSPGTGRWETQYF.

The rearrangement links TRBV5-4 to TRBJ1-3; D is unclear. Germline V gives CDR1 SGHNT, CDR2 YYREEE (reference sequence). The CDR3 length is 16 residues. V lost 4 bases to trimming and J lost 0 bases, with 14 bases between them. CDR3 bases: TGTGCCAGCAGCGGCCAGACTGTGAGCTCTGGAAACACCATATATTTT. Its translation: CASSGQTVSSGNTIYF.

The chain couples TRBV6-1 to TRBJ2-2, with a possible D match to TRBD2 (6 bases). From germline, CDR1 is MNHNS and CDR2 SASEGT. V shed 3 bases and J shed 0 bases, with 11 bases lying between them. This CDR3 comprises 16 residues. This CDR3 reads CASSDWGGANTGELFF. The CDR3 bases are TGTGCCAGCAGTGACTGGGGCGGGGCGAACACCGGGGAGCTGTTTTTT.

This clone showed up just a few times. This chain joins TRBV5-1 and TRBJ2-2; D remains unclear. Trimming shortened V by 1 base and J by 1 base, and 8 bases separated the two germline ends. CDR1 SGHRS and CDR2 YFSETQ come from the germline V gene. This CDR3 has 15 residues. As DNA, the CDR3 is TGCGCCAGCAGCTTGTCTTCCGGGAACACCGGGGAGCTGTTTTTT. It encodes CASSLSSGNTGELFF. Filled out from reference TRBV5-1 and TRBJ2-2, the complete variable domain reads KAGVTQTPRYLIKTRGQQVTLSCSPISGHRSVSWYQQTPGQGLQFLFEYFSETQRNKGNFPGRFSGRQFSNSRSEMNVSTLELGDSALYLCASSLSSGNTGELFFGEGSRLTVL.

The chain has TRBV7-9 and TRBJ2-2, with 10 bases identical to TRBD1. Losses at the gene ends were 6 bases for V and 8 bases for J; bases not matched to a gene: 6. CDR1 is SEHNR, CDR2 FQNEAQ, per germline (reference sequence). The CDR3 extends over 14 amino acids. The CDR3 nucleotides read TGTGCCAGCAGTGACAGGGGGCGAGAGGGGGAGCTGTTTTTT. Translated, it gives CASSDRGREGELFF.

A few counts support this clone. CDR3 residues: CASGDTDADTQYF. CDR3 nucleotide sequence: TGTGCCAGCGGTGACACCGACGCAGATACGCAGTATTTT. The chain joins TRBV7-9 to TRBJ2-3; D remains unclear. Trimming shortened V by 8 bases and J by 4 bases, and 13 bases separated the two germline ends. There are 13 residues in the CDR3. From germline, CDR1 is SEHNR and CDR2 FQNEAQ (reference sequence).

V is TRBV11-2 and J is TRBJ2-3; TRBD2 agrees at 9 bases. V lost 5 bases, J lost 5 bases, and 8 bases stayed unmatched. The CDR3 contains 15 residues. Germline values: CDR1 SGHAT, CDR2 FQNNGV. CDR3 sequence reads: CASSQAGGGKDTQYF. The CDR3 DNA follows: TGTGCCAGCAGCCAAGCGGGGGGAGGGAAAGATACGCAGTATTTT.

The V call is TRBV23-1, the J call TRBJ2-7; TRBD1 agrees at 9 bases. TRBV23-1 is an ORF for which the function is uncertain. J was trimmed by 1 base and V by 1 base; bases with no gene match: 11. CDR3 length: 18 residues. In DNA, the CDR3 is TGCGCCAGCAGTCAATTGGGGGAGGGGACAGGGAGTTCCTACGAGCAGTACTTC. It codes for CASSQLGEGTGSSYEQYF.

The chain combines TRBV5-1 with TRBJ2-1, with 8 positions matching TRBD1. This CDR3 contains 13 residues. V dropped 3 bases and J dropped 14; count of bases not matched to a gene: 10. Germline V gene sequence: CDR1 SGHRS, CDR2 YFSETQ. CDR3 nucleotide sequence: TGCGCCAGCAGCTATGCGAATCAGGGGGCGAAGTTCTTC. Residues: CASSYANQGAKFF.

J is TRBJ2-1 and V is TRBV11-3; 7 nucleotides align to TRBD1. The V gene end was trimmed by 3 bases and the J gene end by 7 bases; junction bases not matched to a gene: 0. This CDR3 is built from 12 residues. CDR1 and CDR2 (germline): SGHNT, YENEEA. CDR3 sequence reads: CASSLDRNEQFF. The DNA for the CDR3 is TGTGCCAGCAGCTTGGACAGGAATGAGCAGTTCTTC.

This rearrangement joins TRBV6-5 to TRBJ1-2, with D possibly TRBD1 on 6 matching bases. V was shortened by 7 bases and J by 8 bases, with 17 bases between the two germline ends. In germline, CDR1 is MNHEY, CDR2 SVGAGI. This CDR3 spans 13 amino acids. This CDR3 is CASTYEGGNGYTF. CDR3 DNA: TGTGCCAGCACCTACGAGGGGGGGAACGGCTACACCTTC.

This chain connects TRBV27 to TRBJ1-2, with a weak D call TRBD1 (6 bases). The V and J ends lost 6 bases and 1 base respectively, with 18 bases between them. The CDR3 has 16 amino acids. Germline V gene data show CDR1 as MNHEY and CDR2 as SMNVEV (reference sequence). The CDR3 spells CASRTVGGASNYGYTF. As DNA, the CDR3 is TGTGCCAGCAGAACCGTTGGGGGCGCGAGTAACTATGGCTACACCTTC.

This clone was counted only a few times. The rearrangement uses TRBV5-1 and TRBJ2-1; weak D call: TRBD1 (6 bases). Germline V gene sequence: CDR1 SGHRS, CDR2 YFSETQ. V was cut by 5 bases and J by 0 bases, with 12 bases left in between. The CDR3 runs 15 residues. Written as DNA, the CDR3 is TGCGCCAGCAGTCGGTTAGGGGGCTCCTACAATGAGCAGTTCTTC. Its protein is CASSRLGGSYNEQFF.

The rearrangement joins TRBV7-2 to TRBJ1-1; no clear D. Trimming shortened V by 1 base and J by 4 bases, and 13 bases separated the two germline ends. Germline-derived CDR1 and CDR2 are SGHTA and FQGNSA. This CDR3 is 15 amino acids long. The DNA of the CDR3 is TGTGCCAGCAGCTTAGAGGACGGCCGGGGCACTGAAGCTTTCTTT. Protein: CASSLEDGRGTEAFF.

This clone appeared a few times. The V and J genes are TRBV29-1 and TRBJ2-1, with TRBD2 identical over 10 bases. Germline assignment: CDR1 SQVTM and CDR2 ANQGSEA. The CDR3 extends over 16 amino acids. The junction had 17 bases not matched to a gene; V was cut back by 6 bases and J by 9 bases. The CDR3 loop reads CSVPSAASGSWSEQFF. CDR3 DNA: TGCAGCGTCCCATCGGCGGCTAGCGGGAGTTGGAGTGAGCAGTTCTTC.

This chain uses TRBV9 with TRBJ2-3; the D gene is possibly TRBD2 (5 bases). This CDR3 comprises 19 residues. Germline V gene lookup returns CDR1 SGDLS and CDR2 YYNGEE. Trimming took off 0 bases at V and 4 bases at J, with 24 bases between the two ends. The DNA of the CDR3 is TGTGCCAGCAGCGTAGACCTCCCTCGGGGTAGCTCGGTTTCAGATACGCAGTATTTT. Protein product: CASSVDLPRGSSVSDTQYF.

The chain couples TRBV15 to TRBJ1-6; 7 bases agree with TRBD1. Germline trimming cut 1 base from V and 8 bases from J; bases unmatched to any gene: 2. Per the germline V gene, CDR1 is LNHNV and CDR2 is YYDKDF (reference sequence). This CDR3 has 14 residues. CDR3 in amino acids: CATSRGDRYSPLHF. For the CDR3, the DNA is TGTGCCACCAGCAGAGGGGACAGATATTCACCCCTCCACTTT.

The chain carries TRBV5-4 and TRBJ2-6; 7 bases align to TRBD1. The germline V gene encodes CDR1 SGHNT and CDR2 YYREEE (reference sequence). The trim removed 5 bases at V and 2 bases at J, leaving 10 bases unmatched. This CDR3 spans 17 amino acids. The CDR3 region has the DNA TGTGCCAGCAGTGCCTCGAGGGGGCGAACTGGGGCCAACGTCCTGACTTTC. It translates to CASSASRGRTGANVLTF. The whole variable domain, filled in from reference TRBV5-4 and TRBJ2-6, reads ETGVTQSPTHLIKTRGQQVTLRCSSQSGHNTVSWYQQALGQGPQFIFQYYREEENGRGNFPPRFSGLQFPNYSSELNVNALELDDSALYLCASSASRGRTGANVLTFGAGSRLTVL.

The V and J genes are TRBV9 and TRBJ2-5, with 9 bases fitting TRBD2. Germline V gene sequence: CDR1 SGDLS, CDR2 YYNGEE. The junction had 3 bases not matched to a gene; V was cut back by 3 bases and J by 3 bases. The CDR3 runs 14 residues. Written as DNA, the CDR3 is TGTGCCAGCAGCGGGGGACTAGCCGAAGAGACCCAGTACTTC. This gives the protein CASSGGLAEETQYF.

The chain carries TRBV7-2 and TRBJ2-5; 11 positions agree with TRBD1. Germline assignment: CDR1 SGHTA and CDR2 FQGNSA. This CDR3 region has 16 residues. V shed 5 bases, J shed 4 bases, and the junction held 9 bases outside the gene matches. CDR3 in DNA: TGTGCCAGCAGCCCCGTCCCGGACAGGGGGCGAGAGACCCAGTACTTC. Protein sequence: CASSPVPDRGRETQYF.

V gene TRBV11-2 combines with J gene TRBJ1-5; possibly TRBD1 for D (5 bases). Germline-derived CDR1 and CDR2 are SGHAT and FQNNGV. This CDR3 has 15 amino acids. Trimming shortened V by 5 bases and J by 4 bases, and 15 bases separated the two germline ends. This CDR3 is CASSPREGLNQPQHF. The CDR3 DNA is TGTGCCAGCAGCCCTAGGGAGGGGTTGAATCAGCCCCAGCATTTT.

The V and J genes are TRBV19 and TRBJ1-4; weak D call: TRBD1 (5 bases). This CDR3 has 15 residues. The germline gives CDR1 LNHDA, CDR2 SQIVND (reference sequence). Trimming left V 6 bases short and J 0 bases short, with 11 bases between. The DNA of the CDR3 is TGTGCCAGTAGGGACGGGGGAGCAACTAATGAAAAACTGTTTTTT. It is translated as CASRDGGATNEKLFF.

J is TRBJ1-5 and V is TRBV6-1; the D gene is possibly TRBD1 (5 bases). The CDR3 is 13 amino acids. In germline, CDR1 is MNHNS, CDR2 SASEGT. Trimming removed 6 bases from V and 3 bases from J, with 9 bases in between. Here the CDR3 DNA reads TGTGCCAGCAGCGACAGCTTCAATCAGCCCCAGCATTTT. Protein product: CASSDSFNQPQHF.

The chain links TRBV7-7 to TRBJ2-3; D uncertain. This CDR3 has 15 amino acids. Looked up from germline, CDR1 is SSHAT and CDR2 is FNYEAQ (reference sequence). With 4 bases removed from V and 3 bases from J, the gap between germline ends came to 14 bases. The CDR3 protein is CASSYRPTGTDTQYF. The CDR3 DNA reads TGTGCCAGCAGCTACCGGCCCACCGGGACAGATACGCAGTATTTT.

This clone came up once. The V and J genes are TRBV4-2 and TRBJ2-5; 9 nucleotides line up with TRBD2. V trimming: 4 bases; J trimming: 2 bases; junction bases outside the gene matches: 5. The germline CDR1 and CDR2 sequences are LGHNA and YNFKEQ. The length of the CDR3 is 15 residues. The CDR3 loop is CASSPSAGGQETQYF. CDR3 in DNA: TGTGCCAGCAGCCCTTCAGCGGGGGGTCAAGAGACCCAGTACTTC.